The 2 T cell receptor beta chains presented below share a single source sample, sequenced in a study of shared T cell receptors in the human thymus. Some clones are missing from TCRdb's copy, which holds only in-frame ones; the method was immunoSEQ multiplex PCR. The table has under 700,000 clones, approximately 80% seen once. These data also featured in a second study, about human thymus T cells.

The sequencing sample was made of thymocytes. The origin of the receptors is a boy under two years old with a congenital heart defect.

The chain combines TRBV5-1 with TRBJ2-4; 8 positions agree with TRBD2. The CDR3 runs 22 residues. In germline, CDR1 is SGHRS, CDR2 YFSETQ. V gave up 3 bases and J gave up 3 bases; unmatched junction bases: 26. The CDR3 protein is CASSWTPQREMPGGTDKNIQYF. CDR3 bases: TGCGCCAGCAGCTGGACACCTCAGCGGGAGATGCCGGGCGGGACGGACAAAAACATTCAGTACTTC.

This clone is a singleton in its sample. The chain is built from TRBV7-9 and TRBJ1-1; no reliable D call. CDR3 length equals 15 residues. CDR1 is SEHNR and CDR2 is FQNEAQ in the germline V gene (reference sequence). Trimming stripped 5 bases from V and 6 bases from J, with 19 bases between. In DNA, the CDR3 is TGTGCCAGCAGCGACTATCGGTCCCTGAGTGCTGAAGCTTTCTTT. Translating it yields CASSDYRSLSAEAFF. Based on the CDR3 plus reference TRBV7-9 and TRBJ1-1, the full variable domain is DTGVSQNPRHKITKRGQNVTFRCDPISEHNRLYWYRQTLGQGPEFLTYFQNEAQLEKSRLLSDRFSAERPKGSFSTLEIQRTEQGDSAMYLCASSDYRSLSAEAFFGQGTRLTVV.